This TCR beta chain was sequenced in a study of OX40 agonist ivuxolimab in advanced cancers. It was autoimmune disease history or systemic immunosuppression that excluded patients. Blood sampling was done at baseline, cycle 4 day 1, and cycle 7 day 1. Findings of the study overall: In CD8+ T cells, expanded clones were on average more numerous than in CD4+. Some nonresponders additionally presented with little normalized T-cell clonal expansion.

TCRdb keeps only in-frame clones here, not all; method: immunoSEQ multiplex PCR. The table has tens of thousands of clones, roughly nine tenths seen once. Worth noting for this clone: Its antigen is not identified.

Germline lookup yields CDR1 MDHEN and CDR2 SYDVKM. The CDR3 length is 14 residues. With 3 bases clipped from V and 2 bases from J, the junction kept 3 bases outside the gene matches. Sequenced material: CD4+ or CD8+ T cells sorted from blood, taken in a trial of the OX40 agonist ivuxolimab. The chain couples TRBV28 to TRBJ2-7, with 8 bases fitting TRBD1. The sequence came from an adult with an advanced solid tumor such as melanoma, head and neck, liver or kidney cancer. The CDR3 nucleotides read TGTGCCAGCAGTTTGACAGGGGAGGCCTACGAGCAGTACTTC. It translates to CASSLTGEAYEQYF.